This is a list of T cell receptor beta chains from one sample in a study of Ad26.COV2.S vaccination and SARS-CoV-2 variants. This table comes from immunoSEQ multiplex PCR, and its TCRdb copy is limited to in-frame clones, with some not included. The sample holds about 260,000 clones, around nine tenths seen once. The source was peripheral blood, collected in a trial of Ad26.COV2.S vaccine versus placebo. Receptors originate from a person between 18 and 59 years old who received the Ad26.COV2.S COVID-19 vaccine or a placebo. The CDR3 runs from the conserved cysteine through the conserved F or W. D genes are given only for firm matches. Some rows have no size entry. The others give once, few or many, or a class for an expanded clone.

>TRBJ1-2|.|.|TRBV12-3/TRBV12-4
CASSLAGTYGYTF
TGTGCCAGCAGTTTAGCGGGGACCTATGGCTACACCTTC
>TRBJ1-2|.|.|TRBV10-3
CAISESKGDGYTF
TGTGCCATCAGTGAGTCAAAGGGCGATGGCTACACCTTC
>TRBJ1-4|TRBD1|.|TRBV24-1
CATSESGTGGEKLFF
TGTGCCACCAGTGAATCCGGGACAGGGGGTGAAAAACTGTTTTTT
>TRBJ2-3|.|.|TRBV2
CASRIRTGSGADTQYF
TGTGCCAGCAGAATCCGGACCGGGTCGGGGGCGGATACGCAGTATTTT
>TRBJ2-7|.|.|TRBV21-1
CASRELQGAKQYF
TGTGCTAGCAGGGAACTACAGGGGGCTAAGCAGTACTTC
>TRBJ1-2|.|.|TRBV7-9
CASSLEGYYGYTF
TGTGCCAGCAGCTTAGAGGGGTACTATGGCTACACCTTC
>TRBJ1-6|TRBD1|.|TRBV7-2
CASSLRPGQGQSPLHF
TGTGCCAGCAGCCTTCGACCAGGACAGGGGCAATCACCCCTCCACTTT
>TRBJ2-2|.|few|TRBV19
CASSPSDIGELFF
TGTGCCAGTAGTCCCTCAGATATCGGGGAGCTGTTTTTT
>TRBJ2-6|TRBD1|.|TRBV18
CASSRILNRGPSSSGANVLTF
TGTGCCAGCTCACGGATCCTCAACAGGGGACCTTCCTCTTCTGGGGCCAACGTCCTGACTTTC
>TRBJ1-6|TRBD1|few|TRBV4-2
CASSQERGQGNNSPLHF
TGTGCCAGCAGCCAAGAGCGGGGACAGGGCAATAATTCACCCCTCCACTTT
>TRBJ1-6|.|.|TRBV30
CAWSVRRQGRYNSPLHF
TGTGCCTGGAGTGTACGGCGCCAGGGTAGATATAATTCACCCCTCCACTTT
>TRBJ2-3|.|once|TRBV6-6
CASSWTPADTQYF
TGTGCCAGCAGTTGGACTCCGGCAGATACGCAGTATTTT
>TRBJ2-1|.|.|TRBV3-1/TRBV3-2
CASSLQGEQFF
TGTGCCAGCAGCCTCCAGGGTGAGCAGTTCTTC
>TRBJ2-2|TRBD1|.|TRBV29-1
CSVQQGTGELFF
TGCAGCGTTCAACAGGGGACCGGGGAGCTGTTTTTT
>TRBJ1-2|.|.|TRBV19
CASSIGQGEGYGYTF
TGTGCCAGTAGTATAGGCCAGGGTGAGGGCTATGGCTACACCTTC
>TRBJ2-2|TRBD2|few|TRBV2
CATGLAVQTGELFF
TGTGCCACGGGACTAGCGGTTCAGACCGGGGAGCTGTTTTTT
>TRBJ2-7|.|once|TRBV7-2
CASSSPSGYEQYF
TGTGCCAGCAGCTCACCCTCAGGCTACGAGCAGTACTTC
>TRBJ1-1|TRBD1|.|TRBV5-1
CASSLGTAQNTEAFF
TGCGCCAGCAGCCTCGGGACAGCTCAAAACACTGAAGCTTTCTTT
>TRBJ1-1|TRBD1|.|TRBV29-1
CSVGEPTGTTEAFF
TGCAGCGTTGGAGAACCGACAGGGACGACCGAAGCTTTCTTT
>TRBJ2-2|.|.|TRBV9
CASSLDWGAGELFF
TGTGCCAGCAGCCTCGACTGGGGGGCCGGGGAGCTGTTTTTT
>TRBJ2-1|.|once|TRBV19
CASNHDSYNEQFF
TGTGCCAGTAACCACGACTCCTACAATGAGCAGTTCTTC
>TRBJ1-2|.|once|TRBV30
CAWTRQNNYGYTF
TGTGCCTGGACCCGACAGAATAACTATGGCTACACCTTC